This T cell receptor beta chain was obtained from a study of tumor T cells in aggressive B-cell lymphoma. The CDR3 totals 12 residues. Germline assignment: CDR1 SQVTM and CDR2 ANQGSEA. The V and J ends lost 3 bases and 5 bases respectively, with 10 bases between them. Profiling relied on immunoSEQ multiplex PCR, and the TCRdb table lists in-frame clones only, not all of them. Of 2,500 to 3,500 clones detected, 85% to 90% appear once; the ten largest clones hold roughly 19%. V gene TRBV29-1 combines with J gene TRBJ2-5; D is unresolved. The sequencing input was tumor tissue. The TCR originated in an adult with diffuse large B cell lymphoma. In nucleotides, the CDR3 is TGCAGCGTTGAGGAGAGCTGGGAGACCCAGTACTTC. It specifies CSVEESWETQYF. The whole variable domain, remainder taken from reference TRBV29-1 and TRBJ2-5, is SAVISQKPSRDICQRGTSLTIQCQVDSQVTMMFWYRQQPGQSLTLIATANQGSEATYESGFVIDKFPISRPNLTFSTLTVSNMSPEDSSIYLCSVEESWETQYFGPGTRLLVL.